This TCR beta chain came from a study of CD8 T cells in Susac syndrome (dated by TCRdb to the late 2010s). A note on the overall study: The study used repertoire sequencing to test whether antigen drove CD8+ T cell activation and differentiation in Susac syndrome. CD8+ T cell repertoire clonality was compared between about a dozen healthy donors, around 14 Susac syndrome patients and roughly 15 multiple sclerosis patients.

High-throughput TCR beta sequencing profiled peripheral blood CD8+ and CD4+ T cells from healthy donors, Susac syndrome patients and multiple sclerosis patients. The multiple sclerosis controls were treatment-naive patients whose relapsing-remitting disease, either stable or active, fulfilled the revised McDonald criteria. Bulk CD8+ and CD4+ T cells were purified by magnetic negative isolation, whereas CD8+ TEMRA cells were enriched by FACS. Blood was collected in EDTA tubes and processed within 24 hours, with PBMCs isolated through density gradient centrifugation. PBMCs intended for TCR sequencing were cryopreserved in liquid nitrogen and thawed later in a water bath at 37 degrees C. The sorted or isolated CD4+, CD8+ and CD8+ TEMRA cells had a purity of 90% or higher. The CDR3 holds 15 amino acids from the cysteine to the phenylalanine. The only DNA kept is the CDR3, 45 bases in frame from the first base. Via the germline V gene, CDR1 is SQVTM and CDR2 ANQGSEA. V has 5 bases trimmed and J has 2 bases trimmed; junction bases matching no gene number 9.

RNA was extracted using the RNeasy kit, and about 0.5 to 1 ug of the RNA was reverse transcribed with random hexamers. The immunoSEQ multiplex PCR assay, covering 54 Vbeta and 13 Jbeta segments, was used to amplify TCR beta CDR3 regions. PCR amplification bias was corrected by using a synthetic template baseline for primer optimization and computational correction. The authors processed their data as follows. Only productive sequences were kept, with reads annotated to V, D and J genes according to IMGT and analyzed in immunoSEQ Analyzer. Clonality was calculated as one minus the Shannon entropy normalized by log2 of the number of productive unique sequences. Public and private clones were assessed among the 100 most prevalent clones of each patient and control. Clones were defined as Susac-specific when absent from the healthy and MS cohorts, from about a thousand published viral clones and from other ImmuneACCESS disease sequences. The raw public data were reprocessed by TCRdb itself: fastp quality trimming at Q25, MiXCR clonotype calling, in-frame beta chains only. Under each unique CDR3 protein, matching rows form one entry showing the most common genes and DNA. These V and J calls derive from TCRdb rather than the authors' analysis. This sample has over 350,000 distinct CDR3 sequences in its table, and approximately 85% of those were observed once. The ten largest clones capture approximately 0.12% of the sample.

Beyond this particular receptor, the publication reports: The study acknowledged that relatively few individuals were included in the TCR sequencing and HLA analysis.

This clonotype has only one observation. Its antigen remains undetermined. Base qualities are not provided; no much larger clone lies one nucleotide away. One read represents weak support. The material sequenced was CD8+ T cells from PBMCs. The receptor was derived from a human donor with multiple sclerosis. The chain uses TRBV29-1 and TRBJ2-7; 10 nucleotides in the junction match TRBD2. The CDR3 reads CSVFGLADTPYEQYF. The bases are TGCAGCGTTTTCGGACTAGCGGACACCCCCTACGAGCAGTACTTC.